This T cell receptor (beta chain) was found in a study of T cells in Graves' hyperthyroidism and ophthalmopathy. It was considered stable Graves' hyperthyroidism when ophthalmopathy did not progress within 18 months. Disease duration under 2 months; hyperthyroidism patients were aged 18 to 65. Researchers amplified the TCR beta CDR3 regions from RNA transcripts. The HTBI primer set served for first-round RT-PCR of the TCR CDR3. One entry per CDR3 protein results from TCRdb running MiXCR on the multiplex PCR reads. This sample yields some 400,000 distinct CDR3 sequences, of which 11% to 15% are seen a single time; approximately 11% belongs to the top ten. Findings of the study overall: Before onset, by a median of approximately 6.8 months, the model predicted ophthalmopathy.

Germline V gene sequence: CDR1 ENHRY, CDR2 SYGVKD. This CDR3 region has 13 residues. V was shortened by 6 bases and J by 11 bases, with 19 bases between the two germline ends. This clonotype was seen repeatedly, ten times or more. What it binds is unknown. The specimen sequenced was blood. This clonotype was obtained from a woman aged 55-70 years with Graves' hyperthyroidism. The chain links TRBV10-3 to TRBJ1-1, with unresolved D. The CDR3 region is CAISPGEWGGAFF. DNA for the CDR3: TGTGCCATCAGCCCCGGAGAGTGGGGAGGCGCTTTCTTT.